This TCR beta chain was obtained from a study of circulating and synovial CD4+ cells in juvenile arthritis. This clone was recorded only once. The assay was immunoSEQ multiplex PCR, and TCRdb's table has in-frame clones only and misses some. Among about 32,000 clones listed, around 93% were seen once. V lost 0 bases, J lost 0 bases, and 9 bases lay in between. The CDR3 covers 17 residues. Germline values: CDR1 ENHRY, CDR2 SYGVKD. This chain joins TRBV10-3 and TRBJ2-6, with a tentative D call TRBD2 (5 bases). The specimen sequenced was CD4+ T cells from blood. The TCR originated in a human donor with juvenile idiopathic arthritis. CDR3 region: CAISESGEPSGANVLTF. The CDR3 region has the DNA TGTGCCATCAGTGAGTCTGGGGAGCCCTCTGGGGCCAACGTCCTGACTTTC.